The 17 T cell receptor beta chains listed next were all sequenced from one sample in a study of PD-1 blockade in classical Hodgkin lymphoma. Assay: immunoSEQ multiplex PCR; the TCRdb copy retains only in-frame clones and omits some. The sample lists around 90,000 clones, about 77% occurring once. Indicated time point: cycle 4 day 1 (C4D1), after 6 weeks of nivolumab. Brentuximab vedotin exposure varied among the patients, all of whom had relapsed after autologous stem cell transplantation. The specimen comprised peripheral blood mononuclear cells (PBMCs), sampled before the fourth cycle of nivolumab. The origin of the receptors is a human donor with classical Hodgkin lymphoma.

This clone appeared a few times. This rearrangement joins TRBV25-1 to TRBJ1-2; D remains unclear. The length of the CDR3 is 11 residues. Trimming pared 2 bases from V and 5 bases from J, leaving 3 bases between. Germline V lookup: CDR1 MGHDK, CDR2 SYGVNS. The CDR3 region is CASSETYGYTF. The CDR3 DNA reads TGTGCCAGCAGTGAAACTTATGGCTACACCTTC.

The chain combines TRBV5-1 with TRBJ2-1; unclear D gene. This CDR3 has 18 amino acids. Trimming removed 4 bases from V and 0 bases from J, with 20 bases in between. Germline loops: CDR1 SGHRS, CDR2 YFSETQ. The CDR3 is CASSPFLMQQSSYNEQFF. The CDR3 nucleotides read TGCGCCAGCAGCCCCTTTTTGATGCAGCAGAGCTCCTACAATGAGCAGTTCTTC. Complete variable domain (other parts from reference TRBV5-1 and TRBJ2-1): KAGVTQTPRYLIKTRGQQVTLSCSPISGHRSVSWYQQTPGQGLQFLFEYFSETQRNKGNFPGRFSGRQFSNSRSEMNVSTLELGDSALYLCASSPFLMQQSSYNEQFFGPGTRLTVL.

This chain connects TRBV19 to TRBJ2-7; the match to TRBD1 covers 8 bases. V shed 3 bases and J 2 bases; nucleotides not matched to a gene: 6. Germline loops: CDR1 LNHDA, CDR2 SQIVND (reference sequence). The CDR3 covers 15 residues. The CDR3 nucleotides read TGTGCCAGTAGTATTGAGGACAGGGAGACCTACGAGCAGTACTTC. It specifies CASSIEDRETYEQYF.

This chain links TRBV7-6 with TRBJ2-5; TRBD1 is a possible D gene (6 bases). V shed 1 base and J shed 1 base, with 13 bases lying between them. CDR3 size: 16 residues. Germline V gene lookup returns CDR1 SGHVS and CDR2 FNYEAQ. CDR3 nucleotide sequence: TGTGCCAGCAGCTTAGGAGGGGGAATCCCCCAAGAGACCCAGTACTTC. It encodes CASSLGGGIPQETQYF.

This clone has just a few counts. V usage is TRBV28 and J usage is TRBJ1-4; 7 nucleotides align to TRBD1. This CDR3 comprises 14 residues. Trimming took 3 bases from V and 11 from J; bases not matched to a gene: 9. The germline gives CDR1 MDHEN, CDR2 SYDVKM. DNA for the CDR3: TGTGCCAGCAGTTTTAGCAGGGGGGTTGGGAAACTGTTTTTT. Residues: CASSFSRGVGKLFF.

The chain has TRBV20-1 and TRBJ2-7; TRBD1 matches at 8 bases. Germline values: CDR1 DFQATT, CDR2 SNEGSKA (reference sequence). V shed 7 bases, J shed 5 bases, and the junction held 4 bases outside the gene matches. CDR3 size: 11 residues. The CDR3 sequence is CSVGQGDEQYF. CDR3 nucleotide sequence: TGCAGTGTAGGACAGGGTGACGAGCAGTACTTC.

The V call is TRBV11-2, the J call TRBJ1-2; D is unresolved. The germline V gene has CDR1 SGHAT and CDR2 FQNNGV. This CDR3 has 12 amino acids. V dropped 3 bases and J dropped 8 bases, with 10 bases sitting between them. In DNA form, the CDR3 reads TGTGCCAGCAGCTTGGGCGGACCAGGCTACACCTTC. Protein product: CASSLGGPGYTF. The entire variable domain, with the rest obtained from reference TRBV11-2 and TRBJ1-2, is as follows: EAGVAQSPRYKIIEKRQSVAFWCNPISGHATLYWYQQILGQGPKLLIQFQNNGVVDDSQLPKDRFSAERLKGVDSTLKIQPAKLEDSAVYLCASSLGGPGYTFGSGTRLTVV.

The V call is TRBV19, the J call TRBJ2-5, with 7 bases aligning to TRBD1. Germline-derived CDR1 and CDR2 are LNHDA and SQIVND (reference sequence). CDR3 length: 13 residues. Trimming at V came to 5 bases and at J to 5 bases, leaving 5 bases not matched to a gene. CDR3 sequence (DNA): TGTGCCAGTAGTTCCGACAGGGAGGAGACCCAGTACTTC. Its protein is CASSSDREETQYF.

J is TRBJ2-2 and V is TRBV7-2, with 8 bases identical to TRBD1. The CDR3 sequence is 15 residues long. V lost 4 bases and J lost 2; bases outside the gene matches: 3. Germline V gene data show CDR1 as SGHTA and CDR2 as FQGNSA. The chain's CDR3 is CASSYGQGNTGELFF. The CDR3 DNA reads TGTGCCAGCAGCTACGGACAGGGTAACACCGGGGAGCTGTTTTTT.

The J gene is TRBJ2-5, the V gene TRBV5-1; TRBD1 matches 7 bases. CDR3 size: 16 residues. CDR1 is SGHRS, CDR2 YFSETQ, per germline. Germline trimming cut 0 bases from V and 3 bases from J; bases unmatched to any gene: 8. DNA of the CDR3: TGCGCCAGCAGCTTGGGGCCCCGGGACAGAAAAGAGACCCAGTACTTC. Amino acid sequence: CASSLGPRDRKETQYF.

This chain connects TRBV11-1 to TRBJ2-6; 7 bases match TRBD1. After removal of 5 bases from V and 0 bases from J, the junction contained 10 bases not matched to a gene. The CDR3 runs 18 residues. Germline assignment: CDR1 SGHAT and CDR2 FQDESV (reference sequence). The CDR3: CASSQDRAFPSGANVLTF. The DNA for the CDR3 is TGTGCCAGCAGCCAAGACAGGGCGTTTCCCTCTGGGGCCAACGTCCTGACTTTC.

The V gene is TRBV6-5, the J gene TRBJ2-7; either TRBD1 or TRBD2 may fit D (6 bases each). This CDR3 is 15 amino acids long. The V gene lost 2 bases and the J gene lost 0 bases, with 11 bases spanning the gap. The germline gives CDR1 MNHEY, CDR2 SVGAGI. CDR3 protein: CASSYTGASSYEQYF. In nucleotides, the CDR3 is TGTGCCAGCAGTTACACGGGGGCGAGCTCCTACGAGCAGTACTTC.

Here the CDR3 DNA reads TGTGCCAGCAGCGTAGCTACGGGACAGTACTATGGCTACACCTTC. This translates into CASSVATGQYYGYTF. The chain has TRBV9 and TRBJ1-2, with TRBD1 identical over 7 bases. CDR3 length equals 15 residues. V trimming: 0 bases; J trimming: 3 bases; junction bases outside the gene matches: 5. The V gene's germline CDR1 is SGDLS and CDR2 YYNGEE. Full variable domain (missing parts from reference TRBV9 and TRBJ1-2): DSGVTQTPKHLITATGQRVTLRCSPRSGDLSVYWYQQSLDQGLQFLIQYYNGEERAKGNILERFSAQQFPDLHSELNLSSLELGDSALYFCASSVATGQYYGYTFGSGTRLTVV.

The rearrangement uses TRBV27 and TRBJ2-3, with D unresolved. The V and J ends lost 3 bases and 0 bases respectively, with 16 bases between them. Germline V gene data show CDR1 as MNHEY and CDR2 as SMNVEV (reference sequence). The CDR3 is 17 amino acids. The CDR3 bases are TGTGCCAGCAGTTTCCGCTGGATCAGCCCGAGCACAGATACGCAGTATTTT. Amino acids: CASSFRWISPSTDTQYF.

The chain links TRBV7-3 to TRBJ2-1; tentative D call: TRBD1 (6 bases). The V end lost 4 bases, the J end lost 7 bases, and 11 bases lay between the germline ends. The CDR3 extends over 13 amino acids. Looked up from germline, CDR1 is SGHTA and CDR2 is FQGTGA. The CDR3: CASSSTGLNEQFF. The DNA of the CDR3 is TGTGCCAGCAGCTCAACAGGGTTGAATGAGCAGTTCTTC.

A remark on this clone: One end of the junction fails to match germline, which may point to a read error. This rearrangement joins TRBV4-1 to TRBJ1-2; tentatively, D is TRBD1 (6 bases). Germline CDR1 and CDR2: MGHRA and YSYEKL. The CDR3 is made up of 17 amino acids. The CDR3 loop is CASSQSPGTPNNSGYTF. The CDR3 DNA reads TGCGCCAGCAGCCAAAGTCCCGGGACACCTAACAACTCTGGCTACACCTTC.

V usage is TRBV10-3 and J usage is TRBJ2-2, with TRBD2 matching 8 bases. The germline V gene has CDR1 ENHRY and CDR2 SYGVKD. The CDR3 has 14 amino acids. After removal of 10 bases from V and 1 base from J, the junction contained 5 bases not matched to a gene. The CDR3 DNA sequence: TGTGCCACTCAGACTAGCGTGAACACCGGGGAGCTGTTTTTT. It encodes CATQTSVNTGELFF.